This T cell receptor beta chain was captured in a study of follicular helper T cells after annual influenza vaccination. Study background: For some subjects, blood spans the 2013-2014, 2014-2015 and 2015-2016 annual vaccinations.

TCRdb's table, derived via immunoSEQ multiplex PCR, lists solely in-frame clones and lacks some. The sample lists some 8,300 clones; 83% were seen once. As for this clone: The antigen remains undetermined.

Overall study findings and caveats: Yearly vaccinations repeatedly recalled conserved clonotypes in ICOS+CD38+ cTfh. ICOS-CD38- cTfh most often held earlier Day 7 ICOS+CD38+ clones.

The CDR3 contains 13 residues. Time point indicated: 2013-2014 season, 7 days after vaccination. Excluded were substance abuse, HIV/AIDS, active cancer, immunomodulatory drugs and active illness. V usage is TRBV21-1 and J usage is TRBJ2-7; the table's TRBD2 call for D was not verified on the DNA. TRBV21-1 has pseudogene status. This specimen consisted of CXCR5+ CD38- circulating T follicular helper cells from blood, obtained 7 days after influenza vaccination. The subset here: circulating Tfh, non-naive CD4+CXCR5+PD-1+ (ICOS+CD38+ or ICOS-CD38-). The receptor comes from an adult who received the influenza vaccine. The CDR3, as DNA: TGTGCCAGCAAGGCTAGCGGGAGGTTCGAGCAGTACTTC. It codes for CASKASGRFEQYF.